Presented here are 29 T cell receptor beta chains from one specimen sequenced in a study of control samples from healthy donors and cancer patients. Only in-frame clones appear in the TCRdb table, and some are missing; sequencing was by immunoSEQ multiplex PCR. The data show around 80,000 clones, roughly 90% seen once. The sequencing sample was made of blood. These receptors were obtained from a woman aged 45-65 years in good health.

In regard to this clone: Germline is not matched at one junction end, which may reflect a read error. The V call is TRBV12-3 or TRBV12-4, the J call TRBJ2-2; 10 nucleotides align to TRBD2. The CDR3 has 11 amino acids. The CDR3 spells CASSLAGGLFF. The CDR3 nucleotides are TGTGCCAGCAGCTTAGCGGGGGGGCTGTTTTTT.

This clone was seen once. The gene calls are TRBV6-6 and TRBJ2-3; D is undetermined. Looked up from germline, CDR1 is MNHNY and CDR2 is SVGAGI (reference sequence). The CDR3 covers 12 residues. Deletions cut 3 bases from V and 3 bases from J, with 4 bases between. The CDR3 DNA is TGTGCCAGCAGTTATGGTACAGATACGCAGTATTTT. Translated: CASSYGTDTQYF.

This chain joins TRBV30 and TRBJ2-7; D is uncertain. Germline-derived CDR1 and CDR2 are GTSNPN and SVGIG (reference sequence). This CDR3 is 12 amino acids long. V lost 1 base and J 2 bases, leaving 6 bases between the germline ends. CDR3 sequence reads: CAWSADPYEQYF. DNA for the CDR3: TGTGCCTGGAGTGCAGATCCCTACGAGCAGTACTTC.

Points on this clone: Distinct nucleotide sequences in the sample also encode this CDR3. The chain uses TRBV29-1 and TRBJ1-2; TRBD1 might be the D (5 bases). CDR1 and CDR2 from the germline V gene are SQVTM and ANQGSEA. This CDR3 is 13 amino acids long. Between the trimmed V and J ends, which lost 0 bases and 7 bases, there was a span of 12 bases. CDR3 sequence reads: CSVEEGGRGGYTF. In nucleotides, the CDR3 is TGCAGCGTTGAAGAGGGGGGTAGGGGTGGCTACACCTTC.

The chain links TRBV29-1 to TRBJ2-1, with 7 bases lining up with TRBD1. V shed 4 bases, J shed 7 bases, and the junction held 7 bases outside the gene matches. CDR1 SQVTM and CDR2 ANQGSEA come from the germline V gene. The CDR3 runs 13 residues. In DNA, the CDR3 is TGCAGCGTTGGTGACAGGGTCCCGAATGAGCAGTTCTTC. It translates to CSVGDRVPNEQFF.

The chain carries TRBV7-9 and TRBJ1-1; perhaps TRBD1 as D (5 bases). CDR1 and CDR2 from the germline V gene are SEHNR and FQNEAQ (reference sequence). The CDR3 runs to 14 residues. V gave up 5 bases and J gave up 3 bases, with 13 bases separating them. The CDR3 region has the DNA TGTGCCAGCAGCAAATTTGGGGGGGACACTGAAGCTTTCTTT. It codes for CASSKFGGDTEAFF.

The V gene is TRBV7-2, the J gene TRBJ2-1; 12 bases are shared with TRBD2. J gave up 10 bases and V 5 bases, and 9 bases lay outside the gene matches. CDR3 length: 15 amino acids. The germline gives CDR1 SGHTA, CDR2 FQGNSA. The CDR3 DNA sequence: TGTGCCAGCAGCCTCACTAGCGGGGGGTTGGGGGAGCAGTTCTTC. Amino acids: CASSLTSGGLGEQFF.

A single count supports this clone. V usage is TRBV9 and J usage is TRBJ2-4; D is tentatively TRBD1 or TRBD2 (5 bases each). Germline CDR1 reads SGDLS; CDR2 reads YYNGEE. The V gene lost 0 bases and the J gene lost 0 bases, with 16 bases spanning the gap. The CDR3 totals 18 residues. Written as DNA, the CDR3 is TGTGCCAGCAGCGTAGTGAAGGACGGGACCCTAGCCAAAAACATTCAGTACTTC. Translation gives CASSVVKDGTLAKNIQYF.

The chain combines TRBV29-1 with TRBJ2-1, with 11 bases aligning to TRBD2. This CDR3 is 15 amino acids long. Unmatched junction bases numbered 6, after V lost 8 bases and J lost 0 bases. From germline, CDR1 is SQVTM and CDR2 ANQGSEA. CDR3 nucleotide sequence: TGCAGCTTCGCCGGGACTAGCGGCTCCTACAATGAGCAGTTCTTC. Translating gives CSFAGTSGSYNEQFF.

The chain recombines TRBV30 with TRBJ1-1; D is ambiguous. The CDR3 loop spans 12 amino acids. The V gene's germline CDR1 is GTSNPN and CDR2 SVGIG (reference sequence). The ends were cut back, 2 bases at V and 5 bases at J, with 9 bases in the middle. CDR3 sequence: CAWSRSRTEAFF. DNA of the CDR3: TGTGCCTGGAGTAGGAGTAGGACTGAAGCTTTCTTT.

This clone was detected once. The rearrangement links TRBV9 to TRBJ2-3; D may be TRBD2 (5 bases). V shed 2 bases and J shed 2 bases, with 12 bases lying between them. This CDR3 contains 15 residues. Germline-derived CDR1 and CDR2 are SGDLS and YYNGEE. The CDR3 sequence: CASSVDYEFTDTQYF. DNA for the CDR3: TGTGCCAGCAGCGTCGACTACGAATTCACAGATACGCAGTATTTT.

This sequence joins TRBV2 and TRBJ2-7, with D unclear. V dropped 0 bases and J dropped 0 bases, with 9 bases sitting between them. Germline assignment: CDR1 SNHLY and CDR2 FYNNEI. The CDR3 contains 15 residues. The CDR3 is CASSEAASSSYEQYF. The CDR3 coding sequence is TGTGCCAGCAGTGAAGCGGCGTCTTCCTCCTACGAGCAGTACTTC. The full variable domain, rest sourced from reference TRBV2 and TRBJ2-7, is EPEVTQTPSHQVTQMGQEVILRCVPISNHLYFYWYRQILGQKVEFLVSFYNNEISEKSEIFDDQFSVERPDGSNFTLKIRSTKLEDSAMYFCASSEAASSSYEQYFGPGTRLTVT.

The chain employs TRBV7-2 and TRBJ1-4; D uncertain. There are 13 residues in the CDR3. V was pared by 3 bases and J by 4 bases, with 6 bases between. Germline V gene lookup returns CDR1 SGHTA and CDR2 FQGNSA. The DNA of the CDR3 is TGTGCCAGCAGCTTTCAATTTAATGAAAAACTGTTTTTT. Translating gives CASSFQFNEKLFF.

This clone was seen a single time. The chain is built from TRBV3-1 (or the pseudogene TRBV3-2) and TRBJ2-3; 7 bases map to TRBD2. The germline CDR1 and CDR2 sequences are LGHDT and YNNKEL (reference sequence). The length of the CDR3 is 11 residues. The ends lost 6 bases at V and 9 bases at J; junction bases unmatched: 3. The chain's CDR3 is CASRLSGTQYF. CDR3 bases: TGTGCCAGCAGACTTAGCGGGACGCAGTATTTT.

This CDR3 is CASSVRDRGTEAFF. DNA for the CDR3: TGTGCCAGCAGCGTCCGGGACCGGGGCACTGAAGCTTTCTTT. This chain links TRBV14 with TRBJ1-1; D is perhaps TRBD1 (5 bases). The CDR3 length is 14 residues. The V gene lost 5 bases and the J gene lost 4 bases, with 14 bases spanning the gap. Germline loops: CDR1 SGHDN, CDR2 FVKESK.

CDR3 DNA sequence: TGCAGCGTTGAAGATGGGGGGGCCTACAATGAGCAGTTCTTC. This sequence encodes CSVEDGGAYNEQFF. V and J are TRBV29-1 and TRBJ2-1; 7 bases fit TRBD2. Germline trimming cut 0 bases from V and 2 bases from J; bases unmatched to any gene: 1. The CDR3 is 14 residues long. The V gene's germline CDR1 is SQVTM and CDR2 ANQGSEA.

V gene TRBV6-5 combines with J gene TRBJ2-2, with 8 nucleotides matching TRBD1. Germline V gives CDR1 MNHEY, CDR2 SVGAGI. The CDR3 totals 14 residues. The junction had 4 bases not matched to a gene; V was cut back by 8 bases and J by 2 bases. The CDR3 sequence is CASPDRDNTGELFF. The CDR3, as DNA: TGTGCCAGCCCGGACAGGGATAACACCGGGGAGCTGTTTTTT.

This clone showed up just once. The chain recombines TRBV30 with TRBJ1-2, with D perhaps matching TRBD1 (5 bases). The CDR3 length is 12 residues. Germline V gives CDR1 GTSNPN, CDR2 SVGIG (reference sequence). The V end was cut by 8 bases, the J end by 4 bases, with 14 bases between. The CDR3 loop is CARGGMGYGYTF. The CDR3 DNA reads TGTGCCCGCGGGGGGATGGGCTATGGCTACACCTTC.

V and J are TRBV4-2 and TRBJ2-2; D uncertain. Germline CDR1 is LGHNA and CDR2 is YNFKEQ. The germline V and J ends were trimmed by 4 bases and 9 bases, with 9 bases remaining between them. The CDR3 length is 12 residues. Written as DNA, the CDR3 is TGTGCCAGCAGCCCAGACTTCAGGGAGCTGTTTTTT. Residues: CASSPDFRELFF.

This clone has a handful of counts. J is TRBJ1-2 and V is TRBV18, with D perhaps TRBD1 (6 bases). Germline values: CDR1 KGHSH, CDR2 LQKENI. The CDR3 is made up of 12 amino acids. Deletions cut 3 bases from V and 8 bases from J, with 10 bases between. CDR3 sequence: CASSPSQGGYTF. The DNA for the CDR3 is TGTGCCAGCTCACCCTCACAGGGAGGCTACACCTTC.

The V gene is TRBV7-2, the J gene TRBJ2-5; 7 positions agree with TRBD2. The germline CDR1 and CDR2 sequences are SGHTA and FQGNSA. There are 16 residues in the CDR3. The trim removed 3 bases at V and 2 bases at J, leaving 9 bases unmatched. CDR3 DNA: TGTGCCAGCAGCTTGGGGACTACTCTAGGGCAAGAGACCCAGTACTTC. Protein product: CASSLGTTLGQETQYF.

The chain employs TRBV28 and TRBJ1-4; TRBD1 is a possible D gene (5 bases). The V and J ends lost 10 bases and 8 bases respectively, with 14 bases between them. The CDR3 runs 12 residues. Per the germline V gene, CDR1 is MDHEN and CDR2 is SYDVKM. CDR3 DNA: TGTGCCACCAGGGCGCAGGTGGAAAAACTGTTTTTT. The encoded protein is CATRAQVEKLFF.

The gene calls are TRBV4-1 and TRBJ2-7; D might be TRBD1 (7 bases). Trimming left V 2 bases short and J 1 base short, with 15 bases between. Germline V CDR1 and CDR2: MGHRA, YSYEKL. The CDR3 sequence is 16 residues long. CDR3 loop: CASSQLHRGGSYEQYF. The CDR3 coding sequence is TGCGCCAGCAGCCAACTACACAGGGGAGGTTCCTACGAGCAGTACTTC.

CDR3 DNA: TGTGCCAGCAGTTACTCTAACACTGAAGCTTTCTTT. Translation: CASSYSNTEAFF. This sequence joins TRBV6-6 and TRBJ1-1, with D hard to call. CDR1 and CDR2 (germline): MNHNY, SVGAGI (reference sequence). The CDR3 extends over 12 amino acids. V shed 0 bases and J shed 2 bases, with 1 base lying between them.

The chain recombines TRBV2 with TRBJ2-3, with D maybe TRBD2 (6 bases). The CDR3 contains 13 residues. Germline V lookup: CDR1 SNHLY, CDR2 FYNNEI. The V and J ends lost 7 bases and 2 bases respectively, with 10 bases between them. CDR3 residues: CASIRLDTDTQYF. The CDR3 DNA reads TGTGCCAGCATAAGACTAGACACAGATACGCAGTATTTT.

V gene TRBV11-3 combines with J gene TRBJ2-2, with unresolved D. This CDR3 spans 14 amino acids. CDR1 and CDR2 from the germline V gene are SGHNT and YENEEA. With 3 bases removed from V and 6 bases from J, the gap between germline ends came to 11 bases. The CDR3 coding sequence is TGTGCCAGCAGCTTCAGCGAAATTTCCGGGGAGCTGTTTTTT. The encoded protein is CASSFSEISGELFF.

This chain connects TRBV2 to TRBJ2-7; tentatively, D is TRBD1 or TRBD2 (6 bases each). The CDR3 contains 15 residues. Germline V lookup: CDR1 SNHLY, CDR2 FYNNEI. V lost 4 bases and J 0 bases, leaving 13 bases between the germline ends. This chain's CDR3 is CASSGGGTYSYEQYF. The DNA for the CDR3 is TGTGCCAGCAGTGGAGGGGGGACCTACTCCTACGAGCAGTACTTC.

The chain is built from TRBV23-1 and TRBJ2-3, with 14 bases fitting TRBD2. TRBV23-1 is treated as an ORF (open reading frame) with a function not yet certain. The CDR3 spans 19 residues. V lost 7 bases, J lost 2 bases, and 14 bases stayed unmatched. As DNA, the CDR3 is TGCGCCAGCACTGGGCCTTGGACTAGCGGGGGGCCTTACACAGATACGCAGTATTTT. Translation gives CASTGPWTSGGPYTDTQYF.

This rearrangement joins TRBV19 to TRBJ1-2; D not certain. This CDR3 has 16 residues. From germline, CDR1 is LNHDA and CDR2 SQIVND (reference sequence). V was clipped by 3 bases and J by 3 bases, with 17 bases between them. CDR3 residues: CASSILTRLSYYGYTF. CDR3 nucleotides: TGTGCCAGTAGTATCCTGACCCGGCTATCTTACTATGGCTACACCTTC.